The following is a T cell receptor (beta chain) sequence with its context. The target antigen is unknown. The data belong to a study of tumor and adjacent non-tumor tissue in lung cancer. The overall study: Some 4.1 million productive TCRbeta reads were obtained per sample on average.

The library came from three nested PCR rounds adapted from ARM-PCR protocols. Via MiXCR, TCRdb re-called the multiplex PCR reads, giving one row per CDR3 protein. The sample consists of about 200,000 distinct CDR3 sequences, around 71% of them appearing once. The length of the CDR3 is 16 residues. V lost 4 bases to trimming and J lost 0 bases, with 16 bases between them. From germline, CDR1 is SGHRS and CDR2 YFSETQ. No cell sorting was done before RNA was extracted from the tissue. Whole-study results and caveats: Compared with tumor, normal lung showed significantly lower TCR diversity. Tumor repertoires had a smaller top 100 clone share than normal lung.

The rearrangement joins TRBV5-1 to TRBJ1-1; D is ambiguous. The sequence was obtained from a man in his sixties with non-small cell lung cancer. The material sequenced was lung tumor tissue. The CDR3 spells CASSLEAAVMNTEAFF. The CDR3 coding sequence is TGCGCCAGCAGCCTGGAGGCAGCCGTTATGAACACTGAAGCTTTCTTT.